These 28 T cell receptor beta chains were all obtained from the same sample, sequenced in a study of CD8+ T cells in alopecia areata. Extracted RNA was reverse transcribed into cDNA, the sequencing template. The table came from immunoSEQ multiplex PCR; TCRdb's copy has only in-frame clones and leaves some out. The table has approximately 24,000 clones, 50% to 55% seen once. Material for sequencing was NKG2D-high CD8+ T cells sorted from blood. These receptors all stem from a human donor with alopecia areata.

This clone has ten or more counts. This chain uses TRBV23-1 with TRBJ1-3; D ambiguous. TRBV23-1 is an ORF; its function is uncertain. CDR3 length equals 15 residues. V was trimmed by 1 base and J by 2 bases, leaving 9 bases between them. The CDR3 sequence is CASSQCPVPGNTIYF. The CDR3 coding sequence is TGCGCCAGCAGTCAATGCCCAGTCCCTGGAAACACCATATATTTT.

In this sample, this clone turned up many times. The gene calls are TRBV11-2 and TRBJ2-1; 8 bases match TRBD2. Germline V gene lookup returns CDR1 SGHAT and CDR2 FQNNGV. The CDR3 extends over 17 amino acids. J was trimmed by 0 bases and V by 5 bases; bases with no gene match: 9. Written as DNA, the CDR3 is TGTGCCAGCAGCCCCGGGGGGGACGCCGGCTCCTACAATGAGCAGTTCTTC. This gives the protein CASSPGGDAGSYNEQFF.

The chain carries TRBV2 and TRBJ1-5, with D unresolved. Between the trimmed V and J ends, which lost 1 base and 0 bases, there was a span of 13 bases. Germline V CDR1 and CDR2: SNHLY, FYNNEI. CDR3 length equals 17 residues. The CDR3 reads CASSEVGRGYSNQPQHF. CDR3 sequence (DNA): TGTGCCAGCAGTGAAGTAGGTAGAGGTTATAGCAATCAGCCCCAGCATTTT.

The chain links TRBV2 to TRBJ2-7; 12 nucleotides align to TRBD2. J lost 6 bases, V lost 2 bases, and 5 bases had no gene match. This CDR3 has 15 amino acids. The germline CDR1 and CDR2 sequences are SNHLY and FYNNEI. Here the CDR3 reads CASSESSGRASEQYF. The DNA for the CDR3 is TGTGCCAGCAGTGAATCTAGCGGGAGGGCCTCCGAGCAGTACTTC. The full variable domain, in which reference TRBV2 and TRBJ2-7 provide the parts outside the CDR3, is EPEVTQTPSHQVTQMGQEVILRCVPISNHLYFYWYRQILGQKVEFLVSFYNNEISEKSEIFDDQFSVERPDGSNFTLKIRSTKLEDSAMYFCASSESSGRASEQYFGPGTRLTVT.

The rearrangement uses TRBV28 and TRBJ2-4; 10 bases match TRBD2. Germline CDR1 MDHEN, CDR2 SYDVKM. The CDR3 is 17 amino acids. The J segment lost 8 bases and the V segment lost 2 bases, leaving 12 bases of the junction unmatched. CDR3 amino acids: CASSLGIGLAGVDIQYF. The DNA for the CDR3 is TGTGCCAGCAGTTTAGGTATAGGGCTAGCGGGAGTAGACATTCAGTACTTC.

The chain has TRBV19 and TRBJ2-7; the match to TRBD2 covers 11 bases. V was pared by 3 bases and J by 4 bases, with 8 bases of the junction left unmatched. The CDR3 sequence is 16 residues long. Germline V gene data show CDR1 as LNHDA and CDR2 as SQIVND (reference sequence). The CDR3 reads CASSITTSGSGYEQYF. CDR3 in DNA: TGTGCCAGTAGTATTACCACTAGCGGGAGTGGGTACGAGCAGTACTTC. Full variable domain (missing parts from reference TRBV19 and TRBJ2-7): DGGITQSPKYLFRKEGQNVTLSCEQNLNHDAMYWYRQDPGQGLRLIYYSQIVNDFQKGDIAEGYSVSREKKESFPLTVTSAQKNPTAFYLCASSITTSGSGYEQYFGPGTRLTVT.

This rearrangement joins TRBV7-9 to TRBJ2-7; D possibly corresponds to TRBD1 (8 bases). Trimming cost V 6 bases and J 4 bases, with 19 bases left between them. The CDR3 loop spans 15 amino acids. Germline values: CDR1 SEHNR, CDR2 FQNEAQ (reference sequence). The CDR3 loop reads CASSHIDRGLYEQYF. The CDR3 bases are TGTGCCAGCAGTCATATTGACAGGGGACTATACGAGCAGTACTTC.

There are a few counts of this clone. The V and J genes are TRBV2 and TRBJ2-1; TRBD2 might be the D (6 bases). The V and J ends lost 4 bases and 1 base respectively, with 11 bases between them. This CDR3 region has 15 residues. Germline V gene data show CDR1 as SNHLY and CDR2 as FYNNEI. The CDR3 reads CASSVDLASYNEQFF. The CDR3 DNA follows: TGTGCCAGCAGTGTGGACCTAGCGTCCTACAATGAGCAGTTCTTC.

V usage is TRBV7-9 and J usage is TRBJ1-4, with TRBD1 identical over 7 bases. With V trimmed by 5 bases and J by 6 bases, 15 bases remained unmatched. This CDR3 has 17 residues. CDR1 is SEHNR and CDR2 is FQNEAQ in the germline V gene (reference sequence). The CDR3 loop is CASSPRPGQESDEKLFF. In DNA, the CDR3 is TGTGCCAGCAGCCCCAGACCCGGACAGGAGAGCGATGAAAAACTGTTTTTT. The whole variable domain, remainder taken from reference TRBV7-9 and TRBJ1-4, is DTGVSQNPRHKITKRGQNVTFRCDPISEHNRLYWYRQTLGQGPEFLTYFQNEAQLEKSRLLSDRFSAERPKGSFSTLEIQRTEQGDSAMYLCASSPRPGQESDEKLFFGSGTQLSVL.

This clone was recorded a few times. The J gene is TRBJ1-2, the V gene TRBV7-9; no clear D gene. The V end was cut by 5 bases, the J end by 1 base, with 14 bases between. CDR3 length: 15 amino acids. The germline gives CDR1 SEHNR, CDR2 FQNEAQ (reference sequence). The CDR3 coding sequence is TGTGCCAGCAGCCCCCCCTCGCGGCTTAACTATGGCTACACCTTC. Its translation: CASSPPSRLNYGYTF.

This clone was detected ten times or more. The gene calls are TRBV7-9 and TRBJ2-7, with a tentative D call TRBD2 (5 bases). Germline CDR1 is SEHNR and CDR2 is FQNEAQ (reference sequence). This CDR3 region has 16 residues. V lost 5 bases and J lost 4, with 21 bases in between. The CDR3 spells CASSPFSLAGGYEQYF. DNA of the CDR3: TGTGCCAGCAGCCCATTCAGTTTGGCGGGTGGTTACGAGCAGTACTTC.

This clone was found a few times. This rearrangement joins TRBV2 to TRBJ1-5; possibly TRBD1 for D (6 bases). The CDR3 sequence is 15 residues long. V lost 8 bases and J lost 4, with 18 bases in between. The germline gives CDR1 SNHLY, CDR2 FYNNEI. The CDR3 is CASHYGQRWNQPQHF. In DNA form, the CDR3 reads TGTGCCAGCCACTACGGACAGCGGTGGAATCAGCCCCAGCATTTT.

The rearrangement joins TRBV29-1 to TRBJ2-5; 7 bases agree with TRBD2. In germline, CDR1 is SQVTM, CDR2 ANQGSEA. The CDR3 length is 17 residues. The V segment lost 2 bases and the J segment 1 base; nucleotides outside the gene matches: 13. CDR3 region: CSVETKNPSGSQETQYF. The CDR3, as DNA: TGCAGCGTTGAAACAAAGAACCCTAGCGGTAGCCAAGAGACCCAGTACTTC.

The V gene is TRBV5-1, the J gene TRBJ2-1; D is unresolved. The CDR3 spans 16 residues. From germline, CDR1 is SGHRS and CDR2 YFSETQ. The germline V and J ends were trimmed by 0 bases and 6 bases, with 16 bases remaining between them. This CDR3 is CASSLGTGAIGNEQFF. Written as DNA, the CDR3 is TGCGCCAGCAGCTTGGGAACGGGTGCGATAGGCAATGAGCAGTTCTTC.

The chain has TRBV2 and TRBJ1-1; possible D gene TRBD1, 6 bases. Trimming stripped 11 bases from V and 6 bases from J, with 10 bases between. CDR1 and CDR2 from the germline V gene are SNHLY and FYNNEI. The CDR3 loop spans 10 amino acids. The CDR3 region is CAGGGSEAFF. In DNA form, the CDR3 reads TGTGCCGGGGGGGGCTCTGAAGCTTTCTTT.

This clone was seen a few times. This chain joins TRBV2 and TRBJ2-1, with 9 bases that match TRBD1. Germline V gene data show CDR1 as SNHLY and CDR2 as FYNNEI. Germline trimming cut 3 bases from V and 4 bases from J; bases unmatched to any gene: 10. The CDR3 is 17 amino acids. Here the CDR3 reads CASSDGTGQSPYNEQFF. DNA for the CDR3: TGTGCCAGCAGTGATGGGACAGGGCAATCCCCATACAATGAGCAGTTCTTC.

This rearrangement joins TRBV19 to TRBJ2-1; D is unclear. The germline gives CDR1 LNHDA, CDR2 SQIVND (reference sequence). Trimming cost V 8 bases and J 8 bases, with 13 bases left between them. This CDR3 region has 12 residues. In nucleotides, the CDR3 is TGTGCCAGTGCTGCTTGGCCGGATGAGCAGTTCTTC. Protein sequence: CASAAWPDEQFF.

The genes are TRBV6-5 and TRBJ2-1, with TRBD1 as a possible D gene (6 bases). This CDR3 has 13 residues. Germline V gene lookup returns CDR1 MNHEY and CDR2 SVGAGI. Trimming took off 5 bases at V and 5 bases at J, with 10 bases between the two ends. As DNA, the CDR3 is TGTGCCAGCAGTATAACAGGGAACAATGAGCAGTTCTTC. Translated, it gives CASSITGNNEQFF.

This clone was seen only once. One end of the junction varies from germline; a read error may be responsible. The CDR3 is CASSFTEGSHF. For the CDR3, the DNA is TGTGCCAGCAGTTTCACAGAGGGTTCGCACTTC. V is TRBV28 and J is TRBJ2-5, with D possibly being TRBD2 (5 bases). In germline, CDR1 is MDHEN, CDR2 SYDVKM. This CDR3 has 11 amino acids. The full variable domain, in which reference TRBV28 and TRBJ2-5 provide the parts outside the CDR3, is DVKVTQSSRYLVKRTGEKVFLECVQDMDHENMFWYRQDPGLGLRLIYFSYDVKMKEKGDIPEGYSVSREKKERFSLILESASTNQTSMYLCASSFTEGSHFGPGTRLLVL.

This clone was recorded a few times. The chain employs TRBV4-2 and TRBJ2-7; D uncertain. V shed 4 bases and J shed 4 bases, with 8 bases lying between them. The germline V gene encodes CDR1 LGHNA and CDR2 YNFKEQ. This CDR3 region has 12 residues. The CDR3 nucleotides read TGTGCCAGCAGCCCTAACGGTTACGAGCAGTACTTC. This gives the protein CASSPNGYEQYF.

The rearrangement joins TRBV25-1 to TRBJ2-7, with 8 nucleotides matching TRBD2. Germline CDR1 reads MGHDK; CDR2 reads SYGVNS. The CDR3 is made up of 12 amino acids. V trimming: 11 bases; J trimming: 2 bases; junction bases outside the gene matches: 5. The CDR3, as DNA: TGTGCCTCGACGGGGGGGGCCTACGAGCAGTACTTC. Protein: CASTGGAYEQYF.

The chain combines TRBV7-9 with TRBJ2-2; D may be TRBD2 (6 bases). Germline V gene sequence: CDR1 SEHNR, CDR2 FQNEAQ (reference sequence). V lost 5 bases and J lost 5, with 18 bases in between. The CDR3 contains 16 residues. Written as DNA, the CDR3 is TGTGCCAGCAGCCCACCACCGGGACTTAGTACCGGGGAGCTGTTTTTT. Protein: CASSPPPGLSTGELFF.

This clone has a handful of counts. J is TRBJ1-2 and V is TRBV19; possible D gene TRBD1, 5 bases. The CDR3 is 11 amino acids. Deletions cut 11 bases from V and 3 bases from J, with 10 bases between. CDR1 LNHDA and CDR2 SQIVND come from the germline V gene (reference sequence). The CDR3 is CAGGDYYGYTF. The CDR3 coding sequence is TGTGCCGGGGGGGATTACTATGGCTACACCTTC. Based on the CDR3 plus reference TRBV19 and TRBJ1-2, the full variable domain is DGGITQSPKYLFRKEGQNVTLSCEQNLNHDAMYWYRQDPGQGLRLIYYSQIVNDFQKGDIAEGYSVSREKKESFPLTVTSAQKNPTAFYLCAGGDYYGYTFGSGTRLTVV.

This clone came up a few times. The rearrangement uses TRBV19 and TRBJ2-1, with D unclear. The germline gives CDR1 LNHDA, CDR2 SQIVND (reference sequence). Trimming stripped 5 bases from V and 6 bases from J, with 17 bases between. The length of the CDR3 is 15 residues. The CDR3 DNA reads as TGTGCCAGTAGTCCCGGCGGACGGCGGTCCAATGAGCAGTTCTTC. It specifies CASSPGGRRSNEQFF.

This rearrangement joins TRBV19 to TRBJ1-5; D is ambiguous. Germline assignment: CDR1 LNHDA and CDR2 SQIVND (reference sequence). V lost 6 bases and J lost 11, with 14 bases in between. The CDR3 is 12 residues long. The CDR3 region is CASRSLEKAQHF. In DNA, the CDR3 is TGTGCCAGTAGGAGCTTGGAGAAGGCCCAGCATTTT.

V usage is TRBV4-1 and J usage is TRBJ2-2; 7 bases map to TRBD2. V shed 3 bases and J 0 bases; nucleotides not matched to a gene: 7. CDR1 is MGHRA, CDR2 YSYEKL, per germline. This CDR3 spans 17 amino acids. The CDR3: CASSHISSGPNTGELFF. Written as DNA, the CDR3 is TGCGCCAGCAGCCACATATCTAGCGGTCCGAACACCGGGGAGCTGTTTTTT.

The rearrangement uses TRBV27 and TRBJ2-3; D remains ambiguous. Germline V gene sequence: CDR1 MNHEY, CDR2 SMNVEV (reference sequence). Trimming took 4 bases from V and 2 from J, leaving 19 bases between them. The CDR3 totals 17 residues. CDR3 DNA sequence: TGTGCCAGCAGTTCCCGCAGACCGATGATGACCACAGATACGCAGTATTTT. It specifies CASSSRRPMMTTDTQYF.

Only a few counts were recorded for this clone. The chain links TRBV4-1 to TRBJ2-7; tentatively, D is TRBD2 (5 bases). The CDR3 totals 14 residues. The germline V gene has CDR1 MGHRA and CDR2 YSYEKL. The germline V and J ends were trimmed by 3 bases and 3 bases, with 12 bases remaining between them. The CDR3 reads CASSQGEGSYEQYF. CDR3 coding DNA: TGCGCCAGCAGCCAGGGCGAGGGAAGCTACGAGCAGTACTTC.